The entry that follows covers one T cell receptor beta chain sequence. This record comes from a study of low-dose radiotherapy and immunotherapy resistance in tumors. In the study overall: Intravenous ipilimumab 1 mg/kg every six weeks was given with nivolumab 240 mg every two weeks.

The germline V gene encodes CDR1 KGHDR and CDR2 SFDVKD. CDR3 length: 12 amino acids. V was clipped by 4 bases and J by 7 bases, with 8 bases between them. The time point here: after trial treatment. Stated treatment: LDRT plus nivolumab, ipilimumab, low-dose cyclophosphamide and aspirin (RACIN trial). Nivolumab, ipilimumab, aspirin, low-dose cyclophosphamide and low-dose radiotherapy were given to donors. It was with a constant-region primer and a V-primer adapter that TCRs were amplified over approximately 20 PCR cycles. The mRNA that was isolated underwent amplification by in vitro transcription. TCRdb passed the reads through MiXCR, listing each CDR3 protein once. The data contain roughly 50,000 distinct CDR3 sequences, 33% of them singletons.

Material: PBMCs, obtained after low-dose radiotherapy plus immunotherapy. The sequence was collected from a male donor with rectosigmoid adenocarcinoma. The rearrangement links TRBV24-1 to TRBJ2-3; D unresolved. The CDR3 DNA follows: TGTGCCACCAGTGAGGGCTCCAATACGCAGTATTTT. Translated: CATSEGSNTQYF.